Listed here are 10 T cell receptor beta chains from one sample, sequenced in a study of Ad26.COV2.S vaccination and SARS-CoV-2 variants (dated by TCRdb to the early 2020s). The intended sense of this specimen's treatment or condition label: roughly 18 received Ad26.COV2.S at low or high dose, single or two shots; 5 received placebo; per-sample allocation not given. For vaccine and placebo recipients, the sequenced repertoires came from samples collected on day 63 after the first injection. Libraries were made using the immunoSEQ multiplex PCR assay. As stored in TCRdb, this immuneACCESS dataset retains in-frame rearrangements with V and J assigned. A fraction of the clones does not appear; measured against another copy, unresolved V genes explain less than half of the discrepancy, and the remainder lacks a known reason. The sample table lists around 300,000 clones, 85% to 90% of them with a count of one. The ten largest clones capture about 5% of the sample.

This sample comprised peripheral blood, obtained in a trial of Ad26.COV2.S vaccine versus placebo. These receptor sequences come from a person between 18 and 59 years old who received the Ad26.COV2.S COVID-19 vaccine or a placebo.

The gene calls are TRBV27 and TRBJ2-7; 8 bases line up with TRBD1. Trimming removed 2 bases from V and 2 bases from J; junction bases left unmatched: 5. This CDR3 has 15 residues. Germline V gene data show CDR1 as MNHEY and CDR2 as SMNVEV (reference sequence). The CDR3: CASSLGRGPPYEQYF. Here the CDR3 DNA reads TGTGCCAGCAGTTTAGGCAGGGGGCCACCCTACGAGCAGTACTTC.

The rearrangement joins TRBV11-3 to TRBJ2-3, with D perhaps matching TRBD2 (5 bases). Looked up from germline, CDR1 is SGHNT and CDR2 is YENEEA. V was shortened by 5 bases and J by 2 bases, with 23 bases between the two germline ends. The CDR3 contains 18 residues. Here the CDR3 DNA reads TGTGCCAGCAGCACCTCTAATCCAGCGGACCACCTCACAGATACGCAGTATTTT. It yields the protein CASSTSNPADHLTDTQYF.

The chain carries TRBV5-6 and TRBJ1-2, with D possibly being TRBD1 (5 bases). Looked up from germline, CDR1 is SGHDT and CDR2 is YYEEEE. This CDR3 has 13 residues. The ends were cut back, 4 bases at V and 3 bases at J, with 10 bases in the middle. The CDR3 DNA reads TGTGCCAGCAGCCGAGGCAGGGACTATGGCTACACCTTC. Protein sequence: CASSRGRDYGYTF.

The rearrangement links TRBV6-5 to TRBJ1-1; D gene uncertain. Germline V gene data show CDR1 as MNHEY and CDR2 as SVGAGI. The CDR3 runs 13 residues. The V end was cut by 8 bases, the J end by 0 bases, with 10 bases between. The CDR3 DNA reads TGTGCCAGCTTAGGGCAGATGAACACTGAAGCTTTCTTT. It codes for CASLGQMNTEAFF.

This clone was counted a single time. V gene TRBV7-9 combines with J gene TRBJ2-1, with a possible D match to TRBD1 (6 bases). CDR1 and CDR2 from the germline V gene are SEHNR and FQNEAQ (reference sequence). V lost 6 bases, J lost 7 bases, and 10 bases lay in between. This CDR3 contains 12 residues. Here the CDR3 DNA reads TGTGCCAGCAGGTCAGGGGAAAATGAGCAGTTCTTC. Translated: CASRSGENEQFF.

This sequence joins TRBV7-9 and TRBJ1-3, with 8 positions matching TRBD1. J lost 2 bases, V lost 4 bases, and 4 bases had no gene match. From germline, CDR1 is SEHNR and CDR2 FQNEAQ (reference sequence). The CDR3 runs to 15 residues. The DNA of the CDR3 is TGTGCCAGCAGCTCCCAGGGGGCGGCTGGAAACACCATATATTTT. Translated: CASSSQGAAGNTIYF. Together with reference TRBV7-9 and TRBJ1-3, the CDR3 gives the full variable domain: DTGVSQNPRHKITKRGQNVTFRCDPISEHNRLYWYRQTLGQGPEFLTYFQNEAQLEKSRLLSDRFSAERPKGSFSTLEIQRTEQGDSAMYLCASSSQGAAGNTIYFGEGSWLTVV.

The gene calls are TRBV7-2 and TRBJ2-1, with D unclear. V was trimmed by 0 bases and J by 8 bases, leaving 8 bases between them. Germline loops: CDR1 SGHTA, CDR2 FQGNSA. The CDR3 totals 13 residues. The CDR3 DNA sequence: TGTGCCAGCAGCTTAGCGCTCGTGGATGAGCAGTTCTTC. It encodes CASSLALVDEQFF.

The chain couples TRBV18 to TRBJ2-1; the D gene could be TRBD1 or TRBD2 (5 bases each). This CDR3 is 15 amino acids long. Trimming stripped 8 bases from V and 2 bases from J, with 16 bases between. CDR1 and CDR2 (germline): KGHSH, LQKENI. In DNA, the CDR3 is TGTGCCAGCCAGGCCGAGGGGTTTCCCTACAATGAGCAGTTCTTC. The encoded protein is CASQAEGFPYNEQFF.

The CDR3 protein is CASRVVGANVLTF. CDR3 DNA: TGTGCCAGCAGGGTGGTTGGGGCCAACGTCCTGACTTTC. The chain has TRBV27 and TRBJ2-6, with D hard to call. CDR3 length: 13 amino acids. Between the trimmed V and J ends, which lost 6 bases and 3 bases, there was a span of 6 bases. Per germline, CDR1 MNHEY and CDR2 SMNVEV (reference sequence).

The chain recombines TRBV18 with TRBJ2-3; the match to TRBD2 covers 9 bases. Germline CDR1 reads KGHSH; CDR2 reads LQKENI. The CDR3 is 15 residues long. V shed 2 bases, J shed 3 bases, and the junction held 3 bases outside the gene matches. The CDR3 here is CASSPVAGETDTQYF. The CDR3 coding sequence is TGTGCCAGCTCACCAGTAGCGGGAGAGACAGATACGCAGTATTTT. Combining the CDR3 with reference TRBV18 and TRBJ2-3 gives the whole variable domain NAGVMQNPRHLVRRRGQEARLRCSPMKGHSHVYWYRQLPEEGLKFMVYLQKENIIDESGMPKERFSAEFPKEGPSILRIQQVVRGDSAAYFCASSPVAGETDTQYFGPGTRLTVL.